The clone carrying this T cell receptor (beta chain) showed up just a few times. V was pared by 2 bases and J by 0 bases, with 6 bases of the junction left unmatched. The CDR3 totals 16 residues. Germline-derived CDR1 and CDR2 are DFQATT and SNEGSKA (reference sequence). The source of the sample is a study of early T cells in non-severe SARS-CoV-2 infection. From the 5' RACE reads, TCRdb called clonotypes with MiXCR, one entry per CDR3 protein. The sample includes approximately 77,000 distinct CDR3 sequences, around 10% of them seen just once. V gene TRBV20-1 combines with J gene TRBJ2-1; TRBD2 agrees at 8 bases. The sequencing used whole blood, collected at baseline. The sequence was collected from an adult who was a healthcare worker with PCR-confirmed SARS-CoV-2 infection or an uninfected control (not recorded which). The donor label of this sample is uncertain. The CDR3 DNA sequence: TGCAGTGCTAGAACCCCAAGCGGGAGCTCCTACAATGAGCAGTTCTTC. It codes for CSARTPSGSSYNEQFF.